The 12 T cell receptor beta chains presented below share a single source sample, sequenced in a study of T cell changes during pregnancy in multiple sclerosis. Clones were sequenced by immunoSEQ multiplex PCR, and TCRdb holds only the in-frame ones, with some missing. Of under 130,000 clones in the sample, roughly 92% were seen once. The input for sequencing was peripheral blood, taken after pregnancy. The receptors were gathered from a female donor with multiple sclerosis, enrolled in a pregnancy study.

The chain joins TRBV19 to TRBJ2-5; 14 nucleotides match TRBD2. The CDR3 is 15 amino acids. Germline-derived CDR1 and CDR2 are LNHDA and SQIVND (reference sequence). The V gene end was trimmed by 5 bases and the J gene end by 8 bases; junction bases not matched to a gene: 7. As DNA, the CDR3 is TGTGCCAGTAGTTCCGGGACTAGCGGGGGAACAACCCAGTACTTC. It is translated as CASSSGTSGGTTQYF.

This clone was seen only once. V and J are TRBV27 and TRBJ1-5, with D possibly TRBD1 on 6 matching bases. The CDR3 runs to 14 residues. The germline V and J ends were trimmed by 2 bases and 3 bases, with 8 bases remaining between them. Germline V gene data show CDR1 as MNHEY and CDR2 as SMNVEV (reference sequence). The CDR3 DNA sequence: TGTGCCAGCAGTTTACAGGGGTTCAATCAGCCCCAGCATTTT. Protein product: CASSLQGFNQPQHF.

CDR3: CASSQDRMRGSGDIQYF. The DNA of the CDR3 is TGCGCCAGCAGCCAAGATCGGATGAGAGGGAGCGGGGACATTCAGTACTTC. The V and J genes are TRBV4-1 and TRBJ2-4; the match to TRBD2 covers 7 bases. Looked up from germline, CDR1 is MGHRA and CDR2 is YSYEKL. After removal of 0 bases from V and 8 bases from J, the junction contained 13 bases not matched to a gene. The CDR3 is made up of 17 amino acids.

This CDR3 is CSVGRQGSYEQYF. CDR3 sequence (DNA): TGCAGCGTTGGACGACAGGGCTCCTACGAGCAGTACTTC. This chain uses TRBV29-1 with TRBJ2-7, with 7 bases fitting TRBD1. In germline, CDR1 is SQVTM, CDR2 ANQGSEA. The trim removed 4 bases at V and 0 bases at J, leaving 3 bases unmatched. The CDR3 runs to 13 residues.

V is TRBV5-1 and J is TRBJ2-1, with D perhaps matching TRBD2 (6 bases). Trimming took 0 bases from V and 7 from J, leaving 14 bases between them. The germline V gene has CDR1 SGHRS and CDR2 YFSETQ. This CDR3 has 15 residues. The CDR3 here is CASSLGGGNKNEQFF. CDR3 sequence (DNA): TGCGCCAGCAGCTTGGGAGGAGGGAATAAGAATGAGCAGTTCTTC.

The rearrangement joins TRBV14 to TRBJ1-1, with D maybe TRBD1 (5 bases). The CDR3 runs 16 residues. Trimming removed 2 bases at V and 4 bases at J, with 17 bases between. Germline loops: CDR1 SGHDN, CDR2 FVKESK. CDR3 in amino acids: CASSQSYQGMGTEAFF. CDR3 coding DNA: TGTGCCAGCAGCCAATCCTACCAGGGTATGGGCACTGAAGCTTTCTTT.

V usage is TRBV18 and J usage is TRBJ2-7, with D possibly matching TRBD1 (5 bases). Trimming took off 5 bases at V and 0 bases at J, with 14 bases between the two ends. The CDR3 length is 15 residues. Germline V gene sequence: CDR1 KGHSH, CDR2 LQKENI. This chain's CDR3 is CASSASQTASYEQYF. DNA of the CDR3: TGTGCCAGCTCAGCATCTCAGACAGCCTCCTACGAGCAGTACTTC. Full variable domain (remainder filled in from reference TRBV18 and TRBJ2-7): NAGVMQNPRHLVRRRGQEARLRCSPMKGHSHVYWYRQLPEEGLKFMVYLQKENIIDESGMPKERFSAEFPKEGPSILRIQQVVRGDSAAYFCASSASQTASYEQYFGPGTRLTVT.

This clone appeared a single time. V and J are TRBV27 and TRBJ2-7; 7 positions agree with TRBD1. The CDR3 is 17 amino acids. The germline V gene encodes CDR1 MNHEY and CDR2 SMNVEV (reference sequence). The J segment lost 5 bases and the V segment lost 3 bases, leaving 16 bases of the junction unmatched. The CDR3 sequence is CASSFYRGQGVRNEQYF. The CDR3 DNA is TGTGCCAGCAGTTTCTACAGGGGCCAGGGGGTGAGGAACGAGCAGTACTTC.

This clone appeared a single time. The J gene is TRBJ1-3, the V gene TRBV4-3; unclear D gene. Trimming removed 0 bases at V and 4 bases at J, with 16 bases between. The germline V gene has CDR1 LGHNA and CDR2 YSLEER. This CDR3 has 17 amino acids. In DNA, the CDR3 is TGCGCCAGCAGCCAAGACGAGGCCAGCTTAATGGGAAACACCATATATTTT. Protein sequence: CASSQDEASLMGNTIYF.

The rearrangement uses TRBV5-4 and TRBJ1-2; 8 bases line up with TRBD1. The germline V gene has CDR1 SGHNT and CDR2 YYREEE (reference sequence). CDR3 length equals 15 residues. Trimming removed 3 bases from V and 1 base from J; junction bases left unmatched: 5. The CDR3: CASSSDRGYNYGYTF. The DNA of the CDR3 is TGTGCCAGCAGCTCCGACAGGGGTTATAACTATGGCTACACCTTC.

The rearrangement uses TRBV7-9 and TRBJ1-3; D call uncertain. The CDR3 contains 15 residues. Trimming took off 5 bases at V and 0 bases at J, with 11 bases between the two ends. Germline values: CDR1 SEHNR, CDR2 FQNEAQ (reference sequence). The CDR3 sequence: CASSVSADSGNTIYF. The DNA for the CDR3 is TGTGCCAGCAGCGTCTCGGCGGACTCTGGAAACACCATATATTTT.

CDR3 loop: CASSLGGNYGYTF. DNA of the CDR3: TGTGCCAGCAGTTTGGGGGGGAACTATGGCTACACCTTC. V and J are TRBV2 and TRBJ1-2, with a weak D call TRBD1 (5 bases). The V end was cut by 5 bases, the J end by 2 bases, with 9 bases between. The CDR3 extends over 13 amino acids. CDR1 and CDR2 from the germline V gene are SNHLY and FYNNEI. The entire variable domain, with the rest obtained from reference TRBV2 and TRBJ1-2, is as follows: EPEVTQTPSHQVTQMGQEVILRCVPISNHLYFYWYRQILGQKVEFLVSFYNNEISEKSEIFDDQFSVERPDGSNFTLKIRSTKLEDSAMYFCASSLGGNYGYTFGSGTRLTVV.